These T cell receptor beta chains were read from a single sample in a study of T-cell reconstitution after alpha-beta-depleted transplantation in children. Each CDR3 protein is one row after TCRdb ran MiXCR on the PCR reads. The repertoire consists of about 900,000 distinct CDR3 sequences, with about 29% occurring once and the leading ten covering 25% to 35%. The sequencing here drew on PBMCs, mostly from graft donor cells, taken 360 days after TCRalphabeta/CD19-depleted stem cell transplant. These receptors were obtained from a boy younger than two who had a stem cell transplant for SCID, so the T cells may come from the graft donor. The CDR3 runs from the conserved cysteine through the conserved F or W. The D gene is left open where the match is weak. Not all rows give a size; the values are once, few, many and, for expanded clones, a class.

V: TRBV3-1; D: .; size: few; J: TRBJ1-1; DNA: TGTGCCAGCAGCCAAGGGGCAGGGGATTGGGCCACTGAAGCTTTCTTT; CDR3: CASSQGAGDWATEAFF
V: TRBV18; D: TRBD2; size: few; J: TRBJ2-4; DNA: TGTGCCAGCTCACCACTACCGAAGCGGGGGCGGGAAAACATTCAGTACTTC; CDR3: CASSPLPKRGRENIQYF
V: TRBV4-2; D: TRBD2; size: few; J: TRBJ2-4; DNA: TGTGCCAGCAGCCAAGGCTCTACCGACAGTACGGGGGGCATTCAGTACTTC; CDR3: CASSQGSTDSTGGIQYF
V: TRBV24-1; D: .; size: .; J: TRBJ1-3; DNA: TGTGCCACCAGTGACGGAGGTCGTGGAAACACCATATATTTT; CDR3: CATSDGGRGNTIYF
V: TRBV15; D: TRBD1; size: .; J: TRBJ2-3; DNA: TGTGCCACCAGCAGTCCGGGACAGGGTGGAAATACGCAGTATTTT; CDR3: CATSSPGQGGNTQYF
V: TRBV12-3/TRBV12-4; D: .; size: .; J: TRBJ2-7; DNA: TGTGCCAGCAGTCGCTTTTGGGGCAACGAGCAGTACTTC; CDR3: CASSRFWGNEQYF
V: TRBV6-2/TRBV6-3; D: TRBD1; size: .; J: TRBJ2-7; DNA: TGTGCCAGCAGTTACAGTCGGACAGGGAGGACCTACGAGCAGTACTTC; CDR3: CASSYSRTGRTYEQYF
V: TRBV12-3/TRBV12-4; D: .; size: .; J: TRBJ1-5; DNA: TGTGCCAGCAGCCATCGCCAGGGGAGCAATCAGCCCCAGCATTTT; CDR3: CASSHRQGSNQPQHF
V: TRBV7-9; D: TRBD2; size: .; J: TRBJ2-5; DNA: TGTGCCAGCAGCGCAGGGACTAGCTGGGAGACCCAGTACTTC; CDR3: CASSAGTSWETQYF
V: TRBV20-1; D: .; size: .; J: TRBJ1-4; DNA: TGCAGTGCTAGAGATTTTTTACAGGGTAATGAAAAACTGTTTTTT; CDR3: CSARDFLQGNEKLFF
V: TRBV29-1; D: .; size: .; J: TRBJ1-1; DNA: TGCAGCGTTGAATGGCCTTCCGCTTTCTTT; CDR3: CSVEWPSAFF
V: TRBV20-1; D: .; size: .; J: TRBJ2-5; DNA: TGCAGTACTGCGAGCCCGTTGGAAGAGACCCAGTACTTC; CDR3: CSTASPLEETQYF
V: TRBV6-5; D: .; size: .; J: TRBJ1-2; DNA: TGTGCCAGCAGTTACTCGGAGGGGCCATGGCTCGGCTACACCTTC; CDR3: CASSYSEGPWLGYTF
V: TRBV20-1; D: TRBD1; size: few; J: TRBJ1-6; DNA: TGCAGTGCTAGAGACCCCTTACAGGGGCCGAATTCACCCCTCCACTTT; CDR3: CSARDPLQGPNSPLHF
V: TRBV3-1; D: TRBD2; size: few; J: TRBJ2-1; DNA: TGTGCCAGCAGTGGCGGGACTAGCGGGGGCCGGGGTGAGCAGTTCTTC; CDR3: CASSGGTSGGRGEQFF
V: TRBV20-1; D: TRBD1; size: few; J: TRBJ2-5; DNA: TGCAGTGCTAGAGCTCAGGGACAGGGGGCGAAAGAGACCCAGTACTTC; CDR3: CSARAQGQGAKETQYF
V: TRBV14; D: .; size: .; J: TRBJ2-7; DNA: TGTGCCAGCAGTCGCGGAGGGGGCGCGGGCGAGCAGTACTTC; CDR3: CASSRGGGAGEQYF
V: TRBV3-1; D: .; size: .; J: TRBJ2-1; DNA: TGTGCCAGCAGCCAAGATTCGAGTTTGTATGAGCAGTTCTTC; CDR3: CASSQDSSLYEQFF
V: TRBV7-8; D: .; size: few; J: TRBJ1-1; DNA: TGTGCCAGCACCTTGAACGCGGGAACCGACACTGAAGCTTTCTTT; CDR3: CASTLNAGTDTEAFF
V: TRBV5-5; D: TRBD1; size: .; J: TRBJ2-7; DNA: TGTGCCAGCAGGATTGACAGGGCCACCTACGAGCAGTACTTC; CDR3: CASRIDRATYEQYF
V: TRBV28; D: .; size: .; J: TRBJ2-5; DNA: TGTGCCAGCAGCTGGGGGCTGGAAGAGACCCAGTACTTC; CDR3: CASSWGLEETQYF
V: TRBV2; D: .; size: .; J: TRBJ2-7; DNA: TGTGCCAGCAAGACTGACTACGAGCAGTACTTC; CDR3: CASKTDYEQYF
V: TRBV20-1; D: .; size: .; J: TRBJ1-1; DNA: TGCAGTGCCTCGGGACATCAAGGGACTGAAGCTTTCTTT; CDR3: CSASGHQGTEAFF
V: TRBV5-1; D: .; size: .; J: TRBJ1-2; DNA: TGCGCCAGCAGCTTGGCCAAAGGGGGGTCAAACTATGGCTACACCTTC; CDR3: CASSLAKGGSNYGYTF
V: TRBV3-1; D: .; size: few; J: TRBJ2-7; DNA: TGTGCCAGCAGCCCCCCTAGGAGGAGATCCTTCTACGAGCAGTACTTC; CDR3: CASSPPRRRSFYEQYF
V: TRBV28; D: .; size: many; J: TRBJ2-4; DNA: TGTGCCAGCAGTCTGCTTTTAAAAAACATTCAGTACTTC; CDR3: CASSLLLKNIQYF
V: TRBV5-5; D: .; size: .; J: TRBJ2-7; DNA: TGTGCCAGCAGCAGCCGGCCCCGCTACGAGCAGTACTTC; CDR3: CASSSRPRYEQYF
V: TRBV28; D: .; size: .; J: TRBJ2-5; DNA: TGTGCCAGCAGTTTATGGGCGGGGAGCCAAGAGACCCAGTACTTC; CDR3: CASSLWAGSQETQYF
V: TRBV5-1; D: TRBD1; size: few; J: TRBJ2-7; DNA: TGCGCCAGCAGCCTGGGGACAGCTAGATCCTACGAGCAGTACTTC; CDR3: CASSLGTARSYEQYF
V: TRBV5-1; D: TRBD1; size: .; J: TRBJ2-2; DNA: TGCGCCAGCAGTAGACAGGGCGACACCGGGGAGCTGTTTTTT; CDR3: CASSRQGDTGELFF
V: TRBV3-1; D: .; size: few; J: TRBJ2-3; DNA: TGTGCCAGCAGCCAAGATTCACGCGGGGGCATCAGCACAGATACGCAGTATTTT; CDR3: CASSQDSRGGISTDTQYF
V: TRBV24-1; D: TRBD1; size: .; J: TRBJ2-1; DNA: TGTGCCACCAGTGAGGACAGGGGCCCCAGGGATGAGCAGTTCTTC; CDR3: CATSEDRGPRDEQFF
V: TRBV7-2; D: TRBD1; size: .; J: TRBJ1-1; DNA: TGTGCCAGCAGCTCCCGGGACAGAAGAAGAGAAGCTTTCTTT; CDR3: CASSSRDRRREAFF
V: TRBV5-6; D: TRBD2; size: .; J: TRBJ2-3; DNA: TGTGCCAGCAGTCCGACTAGCGGGGGGTTTATGTCTGCGGATACGCAGTATTTT; CDR3: CASSPTSGGFMSADTQYF